The source of this TCR beta chain is a study of T cell responses to AZD1222 COVID-19 vaccine. Using immunoSEQ multiplex PCR, the repertoire was profiled, and TCRdb retains in-frame clones only, with some absent. The sample contains 120,000 to 150,000 clones, 75% to 90% of which appear only once. This CDR3 contains 16 residues. General observations from the study: Following two doses of AZD1222, Spike-specific TCR breadth and depth rose. The sample set comprised mostly white British donors with more females, and clonal diversity was possibly underestimated. Spike-wide vaccine-associated CD4 TCRs dominated at 160-218 and 743-854.

This clone has a single count. What it binds is unknown. Doses given second, at about 4 or about 12 weeks, were pooled. This material consisted of peripheral blood, taken 28 days after the second AZD1222 dose. The receptor comes from an adult who received the AZD1222 COVID-19 vaccine. The chain joins TRBV21-1 to TRBJ1-5. TRBV21-1 is a known pseudogene. Here the CDR3 reads CASSKVCIGDNQPQHF. CDR3 nucleotides: TGTGCCAGCAGCAAAGTTTGCATTGGGGACAATCAGCCCCAGCATTTT.